This T cell receptor beta chain was identified in a study of blood T cell repertoires in COVID-19. The wider study: The cDNA or gDNA used as material had been derived from T cells, B-cell-depleted T cells, or PBMCs.

The ends were cut back, 2 bases at V and 7 bases at J, with 12 bases in the middle. This CDR3 is 13 amino acids long. Germline CDR1 and CDR2: MRHNA and SNTAGT. Method: immunoSEQ multiplex PCR; TCRdb's copy keeps in-frame clones and lacks some. The profile shows 110,000 to 150,000 clones, 70% to 90% of them singletons. The study recruited people aged roughly 18 to 100 years across 24 US areas. Which cohort a participant joined came from the clinical history participants gave. Recovery among Cohort 3 donors was established by two negative PCRs, clearance, or symptom resolution. Input material: PBMCs or T cells enriched from blood (not recorded which). The rearrangement joins TRBV6-4 to TRBJ2-7, with a possible D match to TRBD2 (5 bases). This sequence originates from a woman aged 40 to 50 who had recovered from COVID-19. The CDR3 sequence is CASSDRRTGEQYF. The CDR3 DNA reads TGTGCCAGCAGTGACCGCCGGACGGGAGAGCAGTACTTC.